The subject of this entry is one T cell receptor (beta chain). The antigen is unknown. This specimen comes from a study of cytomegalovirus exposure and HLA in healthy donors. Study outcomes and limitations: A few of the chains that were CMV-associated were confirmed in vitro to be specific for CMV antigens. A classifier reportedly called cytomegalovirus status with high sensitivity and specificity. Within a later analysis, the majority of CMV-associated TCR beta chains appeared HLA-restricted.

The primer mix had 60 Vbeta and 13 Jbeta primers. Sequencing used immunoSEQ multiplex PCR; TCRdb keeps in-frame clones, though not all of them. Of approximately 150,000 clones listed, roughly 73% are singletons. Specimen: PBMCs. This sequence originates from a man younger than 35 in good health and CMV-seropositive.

CDR3 region: CASSSRPFNSGGNTGELFF. CDR3 coding DNA: TGTGCCAGCAGTTCCCGACCCTTTAATAGCGGGGGGAACACCGGGGAGCTGTTTTTT. The chain combines TRBV28 with TRBJ2-2, with TRBD2 matching over 9 bases. Germline loops: CDR1 MDHEN, CDR2 SYDVKM. The CDR3 is 19 amino acids. V lost 4 bases and J lost 1; bases outside the gene matches: 13.